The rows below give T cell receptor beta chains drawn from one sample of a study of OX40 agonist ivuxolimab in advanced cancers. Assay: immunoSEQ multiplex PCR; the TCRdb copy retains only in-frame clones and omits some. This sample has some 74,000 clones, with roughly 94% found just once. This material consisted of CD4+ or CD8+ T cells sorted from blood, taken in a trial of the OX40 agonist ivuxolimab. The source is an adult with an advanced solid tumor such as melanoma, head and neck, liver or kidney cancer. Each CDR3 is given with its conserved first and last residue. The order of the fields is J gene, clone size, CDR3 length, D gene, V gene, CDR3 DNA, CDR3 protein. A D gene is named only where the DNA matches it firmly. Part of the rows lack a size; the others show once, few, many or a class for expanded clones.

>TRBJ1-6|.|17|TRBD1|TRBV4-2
TGTGCCAGCAGCCAAAAGGACAGGACCTCCTATAATTCACCCCTCCACTTT
CASSQKDRTSYNSPLHF
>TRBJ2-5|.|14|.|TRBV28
TGTGCCAGCAGTTTGGAGGTTGGGTCGGAGACCCAGTACTTC
CASSLEVGSETQYF
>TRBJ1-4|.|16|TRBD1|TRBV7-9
TGTGCCAGCAGCCCACCGACAGGGGGAACTAATGAAAAACTGTTTTTT
CASSPPTGGTNEKLFF
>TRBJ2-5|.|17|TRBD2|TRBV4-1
TGCGCCAGCAGCCAACTAGCGGGGGGGCTCAGGGAAGAGACCCAGTACTTC
CASSQLAGGLREETQYF
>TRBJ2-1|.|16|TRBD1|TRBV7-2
TGTGCCAGCAGTTACTTACAGGGGGCGGATTGGTACCGCCAGTTCTTC
CASSYLQGADWYRQFF
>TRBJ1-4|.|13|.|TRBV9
TGTGCCAGCAGCGTAGCTAGTGGAGAAAAACTGTTTTTT
CASSVASGEKLFF
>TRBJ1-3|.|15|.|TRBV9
TGTGCCAGCAGCGTAGACGATCTACAAGGAAACACCATATATTTT
CASSVDDLQGNTIYF
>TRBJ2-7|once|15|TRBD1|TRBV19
TGTGCCAGTAGTATAGGAGGGACAGGGTCCTACGAGCAGTACTTC
CASSIGGTGSYEQYF
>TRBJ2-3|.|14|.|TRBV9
TGTGCCAGCAGCGTTCGAGGCAACACAGATACGCAGTATTTT
CASSVRGNTDTQYF
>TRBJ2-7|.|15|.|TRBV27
TGTGCCAGCAGTTTAGGGTCGGAAGGGAGCTACGAGCAGTACTTC
CASSLGSEGSYEQYF
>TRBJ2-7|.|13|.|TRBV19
TGTGCCAGTAGTATTGGAGTAACCTACGAGCAGTACTTC
CASSIGVTYEQYF
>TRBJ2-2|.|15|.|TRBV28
TGTGCCAGCAGTTTATCCCGGGGCCAAACCGGGGAGCTGTTTTTT
CASSLSRGQTGELFF
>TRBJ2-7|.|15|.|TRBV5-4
TGTGCCAGCAGCTTTTCAGCGACAAGCTCCTACGAGCAGTACTTC
CASSFSATSSYEQYF
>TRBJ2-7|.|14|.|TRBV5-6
TGTGCCAGCAGCTTTGACAGGGAGGCCTACGAGCAGTACTTC
CASSFDREAYEQYF
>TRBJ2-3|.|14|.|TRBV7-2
TGTGCCAGCAGCTTACGATGGAGCACAGATACGCAGTATTTT
CASSLRWSTDTQYF
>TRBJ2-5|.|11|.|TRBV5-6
TGTGCCAGCAGACTCCGGGAGACCCAGTACTTC
CASRLRETQYF
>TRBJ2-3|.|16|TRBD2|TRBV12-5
TGTGCTAGTGGTTCACTAGCGGGGGCCCCCACAGATACGCAGTATTTT
CASGSLAGAPTDTQYF
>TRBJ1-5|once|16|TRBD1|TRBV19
TGTGCCAGTAGTCAATGGACAGGGGGCGATCATCAGCCCCAGCATTTT
CASSQWTGGDHQPQHF
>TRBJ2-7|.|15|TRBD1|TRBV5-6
TGTGCCAGCAGCTTACGAACAGGGGGGTTTTACGAGCAGTACTTC
CASSLRTGGFYEQYF
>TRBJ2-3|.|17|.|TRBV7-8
TGTGCCAGCAGCTTAAGGGTGGGCGAGCCGGGCACAGATACGCAGTATTTT
CASSLRVGEPGTDTQYF
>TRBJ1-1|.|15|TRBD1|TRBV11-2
TGTGCCAGCAGCAGACAGACAGGGGGCAATACTGAAGCTTTCTTT
CASSRQTGGNTEAFF
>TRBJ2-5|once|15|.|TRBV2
TGTGCCAGCAGTGACCCGGGACACGGGCAAGAGACCCAGTACTTC
CASSDPGHGQETQYF